This T cell receptor beta chain was captured in a study of blood T cell repertoires in COVID-19. Study-level information: Acute and convalescent COVID-19 specimens originated in the United States, Italy and Spain. The cDNA or gDNA used as material had been derived from T cells, B-cell-depleted T cells, or PBMCs.

With V trimmed by 5 bases and J by 5 bases, 12 bases remained unmatched. CDR3 size: 17 residues. CDR1 and CDR2 (germline): MNHEY, SMNVEV (reference sequence). This clone was seen a few times. How the authors handled the data: Estimated nucleated cell counts came from reference gene primer amplification. Some clones are missing from TCRdb's copy, which holds only in-frame ones; the method was immunoSEQ multiplex PCR. The DNA was the basis for D and trimming; V, J and clone size are from that table. The sample includes about 160,000 clones, roughly 83% of them seen just once. The TCR originated in a woman of 80 years or more with active or convalescent COVID-19. The sequenced material came from peripheral blood. The genes are TRBV27 and TRBJ1-2, with TRBD1 matching 12 bases. CDR3 bases: TGTGCCAGCAGTCTCTCCGCCGGGACAGGGGGCCGTTATGGCTACACCTTC. Translation gives CASSLSAGTGGRYGYTF.